These T cell receptor beta chains were read from a single sample in a study of T cells in Graves' hyperthyroidism and ophthalmopathy. TCRdb re-derived calls from the multiplex PCR reads in MiXCR, one entry per CDR3 protein. Here the sample spans about half a million distinct CDR3 sequences, around a quarter being singletons. Specimen: blood. The receptor source for this set is a woman aged 25 to 39 with Graves' ophthalmopathy. CDR3s include the opening cysteine and the closing phenylalanine or tryptophan. A D gene is named only where the DNA matches it firmly. Clone sizes are given selectively: once, few, many, or a class where the clone is expanded.

TRBJ2-7,TRBV12-3/TRBV12-4,NA,NA,TGTGCCAGCAGTTCTGGTGGGTTGAGCGAGCAGTACTTC,CASSSGGLSEQYF
TRBJ2-7,TRBV5-1,few,NA,TGCGCCAGCAGCCGAGGGGGGACGGCCGAGCAGTACTTC,CASSRGGTAEQYF
TRBJ1-3,TRBV5-1,many,NA,TGCGCCAGCAGGGACAGCTCTGGAAACACCATATATTTT,CASRDSSGNTIYF
TRBJ2-2,TRBV19,few,NA,TGTGCCAGTAGTAGGCATAACACCGGGGAGCTGTTTTTT,CASSRHNTGELFF
TRBJ2-7,TRBV12-3/TRBV12-4,NA,NA,TGTGCCAGCAGCCTCGCCCCGGGACGCTTATTCTACGAGCAGTACTTC,CASSLAPGRLFYEQYF
TRBJ1-2,TRBV6-1,NA,NA,TGTGCCAGCAGGGCGGCAGACTATGGCTACACCTTC,CASRAADYGYTF
TRBJ2-5,TRBV29-1,NA,NA,TGCAGCGTTTCGGAAGGGACCCAGTACTTC,CSVSEGTQYF
TRBJ2-7,TRBV4-2,NA,TRBD2,TGTGCCAGCAGCCAACTGACTAGCGGGAGGGCCTACTCCTACGAGCAGTACTTC,CASSQLTSGRAYSYEQYF
TRBJ2-4,TRBV7-2,many,NA,TGTGCCAGCAGCGCACTCCAAAACATTCAGTACTTC,CASSALQNIQYF
TRBJ1-2,TRBV2,many,NA,TGTGCCAGCATTCTTCCGACGGGCTATGGCTACACCTTC,CASILPTGYGYTF
TRBJ1-5,TRBV12-3/TRBV12-4,many,NA,TGTGCCAGCTCAATGGCAGTAGATCAGCCCCAGCATTTT,CASSMAVDQPQHF
TRBJ1-1,TRBV19,NA,TRBD1,TGTGCCAGTAGTATCCTACAGGGGAAAGGTTCGACTGAAGCTTTCTTT,CASSILQGKGSTEAFF
TRBJ1-3,TRBV6-1,many,NA,TGTGCCAGCAGCCCTCAGACAGGTCTCTCTGGAAACACCATATATTTT,CASSPQTGLSGNTIYF
TRBJ2-5,TRBV12-3/TRBV12-4,NA,TRBD1,TGTGCCAGCAGTTTGGGGGACAGGGGTCAGCAAGAGACCCAGTACTTC,CASSLGDRGQQETQYF
TRBJ2-7,TRBV27,NA,NA,TGTGCCAGCTCACCTTCTCGCGAGTTTCCTTACGAGCAGTACTTC,CASSPSREFPYEQYF
TRBJ1-1,TRBV15,NA,NA,TGTGCCACCAGCAGAGGGACCGGAGGTGAAGCTTTCTTT,CATSRGTGGEAFF
TRBJ1-5,TRBV10-2,many,TRBD1,TGCGCCAGCAGACCCGGACAGGTGGGCAGTCAGCCCCAGCATTTT,CASRPGQVGSQPQHF
TRBJ1-5,TRBV7-2,NA,NA,TGTGCCAGCAGCTTAGACCAAAGGCAGCCCCAGCATTTT,CASSLDQRQPQHF
TRBJ1-2,TRBV20-1,few,NA,TGCAGTGCTCCCGTCGGGGTTGGTGGCTACACCTTC,CSAPVGVGGYTF
TRBJ2-7,TRBV10-3,many,TRBD1,TGTGCCATCAGTGAGTCAGACAGGGGTTACGAGCAGTACTTC,CAISESDRGYEQYF
TRBJ1-5,TRBV6-5,many,TRBD1,TGTGCCAGCAGTTACCCGGGGACAGGCCTTCTAAGCAATCAGCCCCAGCATTTT,CASSYPGTGLLSNQPQHF
TRBJ1-5,TRBV19,NA,TRBD1,TGTGCCAGTAGGCCACAGGGGCAGGGTCAGCCCCAGCATTTT,CASRPQGQGQPQHF
TRBJ1-1,TRBV9,many,NA,TGTGCCAGCAGCGTCGGGGGAAGCACTGAAGCTTTCTTT,CASSVGGSTEAFF
TRBJ1-2,TRBV12-5,many,NA,TGTGCTAGTGGTTTGCCCAATAGGGTCTTACTAATCAACTATGGCTACACCTTC,CASGLPNRVLLINYGYTF
TRBJ2-2,TRBV7-8,few,NA,TGTGCCAGCAGCTTAGACAGGGTCTTTGTCGGGGAGCTGTTTTTT,CASSLDRVFVGELFF
TRBJ1-5,TRBV6-1,NA,NA,TGTGCCAGCAGTGAAGTTATCAGGGGCTGGCAGCCCCAGCATTTT,CASSEVIRGWQPQHF
TRBJ2-2,TRBV6-2/TRBV6-3,many,NA,TGTGCCAGCATGCCGAGACACCACTCGGGGTCGAACACCGGGGAGCTGTTTTTT,CASMPRHHSGSNTGELFF
TRBJ2-4,TRBV28,many,TRBD2,TGTGCCAGCAGTCTAACTAGCGGGGGAGCCAAAAACATTCAGTACTTC,CASSLTSGGAKNIQYF
TRBJ2-2,TRBV6-1,many,NA,TGTGCCAGCTCGACGGGACTTCCTATTCCCGGGGAGCTGTTTTTT,CASSTGLPIPGELFF
TRBJ2-7,TRBV10-2,many,TRBD2,TGCGCCAGCAGTGAAATTGTGATTAGCGGGGTCTACGAGCAGTACTTC,CASSEIVISGVYEQYF
TRBJ2-7,TRBV27,NA,TRBD1,TGTGCCAGCGGACACAGGGGATCTTTATACGAGCAGTACTTC,CASGHRGSLYEQYF
TRBJ2-5,TRBV11-2,NA,TRBD2,TGTGCCAGCAGCTTCTTAACCTCGGGGGGGCTCGGAGAGACCCAGTACTTC,CASSFLTSGGLGETQYF
TRBJ2-7,TRBV29-1,many,NA,TGCAGCGTTCAACAGACCTCCCGGGAGCAGTACTTC,CSVQQTSREQYF
TRBJ2-2,TRBV6-1,many,TRBD1,TGTGCCAGCAACAAGTTCAGGGGGTCTAACACCGGGGAGCTGTTTTTT,CASNKFRGSNTGELFF
TRBJ2-7,TRBV7-2,many,NA,TGTGCCAGCACGGCAGGGGGAGGTCACGAGCAGTACTTC,CASTAGGGHEQYF
TRBJ1-1,TRBV11-2,NA,NA,TGTGCCAGCAGCTTAGTTCCGGGGGACACTGAAGCTTTCTTT,CASSLVPGDTEAFF